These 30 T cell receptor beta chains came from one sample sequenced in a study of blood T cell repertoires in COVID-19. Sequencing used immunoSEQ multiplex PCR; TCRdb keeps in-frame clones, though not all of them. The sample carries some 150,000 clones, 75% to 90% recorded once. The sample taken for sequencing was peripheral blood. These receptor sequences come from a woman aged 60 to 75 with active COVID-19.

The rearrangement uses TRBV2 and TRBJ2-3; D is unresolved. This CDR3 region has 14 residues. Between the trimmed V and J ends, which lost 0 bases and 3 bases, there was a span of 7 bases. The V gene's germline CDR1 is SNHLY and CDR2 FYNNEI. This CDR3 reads CASSEAFGTDTQYF. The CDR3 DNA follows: TGTGCCAGCAGTGAAGCGTTCGGGACAGATACGCAGTATTTT.

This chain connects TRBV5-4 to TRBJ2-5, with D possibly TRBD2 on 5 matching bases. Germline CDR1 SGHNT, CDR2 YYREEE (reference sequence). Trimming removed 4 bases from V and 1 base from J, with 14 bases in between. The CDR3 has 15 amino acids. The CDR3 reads CASSRDGRGQETQYF. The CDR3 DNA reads TGTGCCAGCAGCCGAGATGGACGGGGCCAAGAGACCCAGTACTTC. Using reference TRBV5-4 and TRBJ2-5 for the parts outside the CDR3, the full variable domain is ETGVTQSPTHLIKTRGQQVTLRCSSQSGHNTVSWYQQALGQGPQFIFQYYREEENGRGNFPPRFSGLQFPNYSSELNVNALELDDSALYLCASSRDGRGQETQYFGPGTRLLVL.

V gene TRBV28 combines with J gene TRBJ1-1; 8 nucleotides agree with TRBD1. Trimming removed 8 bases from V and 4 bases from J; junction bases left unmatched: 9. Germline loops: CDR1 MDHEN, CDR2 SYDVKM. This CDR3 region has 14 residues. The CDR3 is CASLGQDSFTEAFF. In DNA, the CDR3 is TGTGCCAGCTTGGGACAGGACTCTTTCACTGAAGCTTTCTTT. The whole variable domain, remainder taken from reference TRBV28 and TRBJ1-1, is DVKVTQSSRYLVKRTGEKVFLECVQDMDHENMFWYRQDPGLGLRLIYFSYDVKMKEKGDIPEGYSVSREKKERFSLILESASTNQTSMYLCASLGQDSFTEAFFGQGTRLTVV.

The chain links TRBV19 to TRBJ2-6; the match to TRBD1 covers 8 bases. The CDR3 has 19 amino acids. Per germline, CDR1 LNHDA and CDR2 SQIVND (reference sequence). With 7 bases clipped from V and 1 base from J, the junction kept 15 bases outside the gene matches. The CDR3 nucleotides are TGTGCCAGTACTCCCGCGAGGCAGGGGGCGGTATCTGGGGCCAACGTCCTGACTTTC. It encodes CASTPARQGAVSGANVLTF. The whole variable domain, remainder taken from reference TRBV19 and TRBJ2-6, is DGGITQSPKYLFRKEGQNVTLSCEQNLNHDAMYWYRQDPGQGLRLIYYSQIVNDFQKGDIAEGYSVSREKKESFPLTVTSAQKNPTAFYLCASTPARQGAVSGANVLTFGAGSRLTVL.

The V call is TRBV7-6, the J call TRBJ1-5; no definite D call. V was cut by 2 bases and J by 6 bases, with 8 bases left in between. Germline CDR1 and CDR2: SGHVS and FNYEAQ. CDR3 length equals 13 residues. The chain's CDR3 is CASSLSWAQPQHF. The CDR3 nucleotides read TGTGCCAGCAGCTTATCCTGGGCTCAGCCCCAGCATTTT.

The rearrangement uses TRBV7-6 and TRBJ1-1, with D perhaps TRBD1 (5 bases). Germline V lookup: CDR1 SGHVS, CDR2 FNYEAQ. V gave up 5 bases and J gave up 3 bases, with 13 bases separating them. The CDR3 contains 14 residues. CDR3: CASSRNLRDTEAFF. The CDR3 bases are TGTGCCAGCAGCCGGAACCTCAGGGACACTGAAGCTTTCTTT.

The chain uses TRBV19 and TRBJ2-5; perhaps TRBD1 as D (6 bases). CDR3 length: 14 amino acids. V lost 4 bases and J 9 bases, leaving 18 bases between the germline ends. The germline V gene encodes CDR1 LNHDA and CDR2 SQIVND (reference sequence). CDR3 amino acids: CASSSRDTRSAQYF. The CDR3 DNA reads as TGTGCCAGTAGTAGCCGGGACACGCGTTCGGCCCAGTACTTC.

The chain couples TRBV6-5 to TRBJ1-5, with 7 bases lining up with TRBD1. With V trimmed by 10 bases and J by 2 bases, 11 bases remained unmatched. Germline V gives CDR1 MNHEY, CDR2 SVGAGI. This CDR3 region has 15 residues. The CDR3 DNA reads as TGTGCCACCCAGGGGGGCCATGGGGGCAATCAGCCCCAGCATTTT. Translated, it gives CATQGGHGGNQPQHF.

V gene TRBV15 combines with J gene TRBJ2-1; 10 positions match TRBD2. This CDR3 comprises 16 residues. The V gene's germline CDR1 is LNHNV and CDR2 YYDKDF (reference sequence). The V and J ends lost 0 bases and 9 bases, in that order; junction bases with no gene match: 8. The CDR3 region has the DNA TGTGCCACCAGCAGAGATCTCCTAGCGGGAGAACGTGAGCAGTTCTTC. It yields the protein CATSRDLLAGEREQFF.

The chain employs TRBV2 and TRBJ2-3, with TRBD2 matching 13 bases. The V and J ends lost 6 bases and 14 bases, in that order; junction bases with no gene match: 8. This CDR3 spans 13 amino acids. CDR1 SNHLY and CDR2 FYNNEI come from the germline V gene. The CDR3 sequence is CASRVGLAGVRYF. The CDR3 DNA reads TGTGCCAGCAGGGTCGGACTAGCGGGAGTGCGGTATTTT.

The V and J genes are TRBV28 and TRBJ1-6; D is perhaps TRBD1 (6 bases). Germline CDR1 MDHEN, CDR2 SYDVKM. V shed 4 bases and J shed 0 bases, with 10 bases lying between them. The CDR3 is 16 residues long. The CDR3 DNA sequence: TGTGCCAGCAGTTCCGAACAGGGCTCCTATAATTCACCCCTCCACTTT. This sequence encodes CASSSEQGSYNSPLHF.

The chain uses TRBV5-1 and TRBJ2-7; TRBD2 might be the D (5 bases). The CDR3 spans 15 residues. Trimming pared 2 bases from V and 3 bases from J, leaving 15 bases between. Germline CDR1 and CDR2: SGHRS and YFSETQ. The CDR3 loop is CASSFIPDLGYEQYF. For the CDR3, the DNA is TGCGCCAGCAGCTTTATCCCGGACTTAGGCTACGAGCAGTACTTC.

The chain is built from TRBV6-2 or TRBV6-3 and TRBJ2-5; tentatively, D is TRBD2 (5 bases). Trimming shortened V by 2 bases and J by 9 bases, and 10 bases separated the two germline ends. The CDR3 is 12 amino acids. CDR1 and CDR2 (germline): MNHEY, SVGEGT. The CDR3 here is CASSYDSGAQYF. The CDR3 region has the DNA TGTGCCAGCAGTTACGACTCCGGGGCCCAGTACTTC.

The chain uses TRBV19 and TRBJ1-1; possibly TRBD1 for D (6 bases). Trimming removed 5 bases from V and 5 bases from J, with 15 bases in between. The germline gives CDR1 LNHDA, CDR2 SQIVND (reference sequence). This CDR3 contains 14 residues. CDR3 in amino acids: CASSADSGGTEAFF. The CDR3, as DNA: TGTGCCAGTAGTGCGGACAGCGGGGGGACTGAAGCTTTCTTT.

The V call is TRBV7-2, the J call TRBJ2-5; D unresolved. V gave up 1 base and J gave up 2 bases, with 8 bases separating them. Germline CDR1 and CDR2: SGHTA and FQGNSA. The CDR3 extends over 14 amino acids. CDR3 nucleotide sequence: TGTGCCAGCAGCTTAGGAGCTACGCAAGAGACCCAGTACTTC. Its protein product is CASSLGATQETQYF.

The CDR3 bases are TGTGCCAGCATGGGACCACAGGGCTGGAATTCACCCCTCCACTTT. It translates to CASMGPQGWNSPLHF. The chain recombines TRBV28 with TRBJ1-6; a weak D match, TRBD1 (6 bases). Per the germline V gene, CDR1 is MDHEN and CDR2 is SYDVKM. V was shortened by 7 bases and J by 7 bases, with 17 bases between the two germline ends. The CDR3 contains 15 residues.

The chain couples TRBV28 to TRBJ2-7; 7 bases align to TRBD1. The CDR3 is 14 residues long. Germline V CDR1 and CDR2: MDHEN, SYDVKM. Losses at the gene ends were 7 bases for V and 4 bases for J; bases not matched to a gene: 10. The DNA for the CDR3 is TGTGCCAGCACCCAGACAGGGCCACCTTACGAGCAGTACTTC. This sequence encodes CASTQTGPPYEQYF.

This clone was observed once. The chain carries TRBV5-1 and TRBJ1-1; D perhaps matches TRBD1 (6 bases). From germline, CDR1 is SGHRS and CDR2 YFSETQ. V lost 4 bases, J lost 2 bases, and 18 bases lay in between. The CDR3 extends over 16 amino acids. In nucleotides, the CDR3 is TGCGCCAGCAGCGGAACGTCAGGGGCTCCTAACACTGAAGCTTTCTTT. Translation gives CASSGTSGAPNTEAFF.

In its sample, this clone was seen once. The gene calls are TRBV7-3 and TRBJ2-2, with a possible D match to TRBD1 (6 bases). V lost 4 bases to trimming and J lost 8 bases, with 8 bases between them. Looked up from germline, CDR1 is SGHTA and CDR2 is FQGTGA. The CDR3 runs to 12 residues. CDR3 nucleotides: TGTGCCAGCAGCTCAGGGGAGGGGGAGCTGTTTTTT. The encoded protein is CASSSGEGELFF. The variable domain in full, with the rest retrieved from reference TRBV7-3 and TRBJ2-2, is GAGVSQTPSNKVTEKGKYVELRCDPISGHTALYWYRQSLGQGPEFLIYFQGTGAADDSGLPNDRFFAVRPEGSVSTLKIQRTERGDSAVYLCASSSGEGELFFGEGSRLTVL.

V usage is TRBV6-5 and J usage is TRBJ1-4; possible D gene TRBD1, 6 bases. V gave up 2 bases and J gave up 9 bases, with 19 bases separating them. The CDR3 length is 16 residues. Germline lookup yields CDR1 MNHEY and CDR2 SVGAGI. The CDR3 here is CASSYRQGSALKKLFF. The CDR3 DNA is TGTGCCAGCAGTTACCGGCAGGGGAGTGCCTTGAAAAAACTGTTTTTT.

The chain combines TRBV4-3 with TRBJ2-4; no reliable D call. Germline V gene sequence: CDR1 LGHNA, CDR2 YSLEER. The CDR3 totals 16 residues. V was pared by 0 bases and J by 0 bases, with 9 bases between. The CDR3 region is CASSQDMSSAKNIQYF. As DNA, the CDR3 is TGCGCCAGCAGCCAAGATATGAGCTCAGCCAAAAACATTCAGTACTTC.

CDR3 region: CASSLGPDRPEQYF. The CDR3 DNA reads TGTGCCAGCAGCTTAGGACCGGACAGGCCCGAGCAGTACTTC. This chain links TRBV7-9 with TRBJ2-7; 7 bases are shared with TRBD1. The CDR3 length is 14 residues. Trimming cost V 1 base and J 6 bases; bases outside gene matches: 6. CDR1 SEHNR and CDR2 FQNEAQ come from the germline V gene (reference sequence).

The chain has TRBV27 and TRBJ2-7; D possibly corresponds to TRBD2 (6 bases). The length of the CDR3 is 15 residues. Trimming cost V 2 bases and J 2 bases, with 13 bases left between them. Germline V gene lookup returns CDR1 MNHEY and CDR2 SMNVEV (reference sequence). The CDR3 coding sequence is TGTGCCAGCAGTTTAGGGACCGGGACTGCCTACGAGCAGTACTTC. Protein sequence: CASSLGTGTAYEQYF.

CDR3 residues: CASSPRLVGRSYEQYF. DNA of the CDR3: TGTGCCAGCAGCCCCCGACTAGTCGGGAGATCCTACGAGCAGTACTTC. The V call is TRBV13, the J call TRBJ2-7; D is possibly TRBD2 (6 bases). Germline CDR1 PRHDT, CDR2 FYEKMQ (reference sequence). V lost 5 bases to trimming and J lost 1 base, with 18 bases between them. This CDR3 has 16 residues.

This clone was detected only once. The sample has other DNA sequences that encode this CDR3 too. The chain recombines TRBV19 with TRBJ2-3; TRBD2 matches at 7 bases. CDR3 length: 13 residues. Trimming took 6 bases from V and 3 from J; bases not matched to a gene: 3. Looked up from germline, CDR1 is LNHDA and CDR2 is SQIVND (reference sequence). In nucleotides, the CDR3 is TGTGCCAGTAGGCCTAGCGGAACAGATACGCAGTATTTT. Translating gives CASRPSGTDTQYF. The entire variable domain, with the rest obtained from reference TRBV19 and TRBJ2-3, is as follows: DGGITQSPKYLFRKEGQNVTLSCEQNLNHDAMYWYRQDPGQGLRLIYYSQIVNDFQKGDIAEGYSVSREKKESFPLTVTSAQKNPTAFYLCASRPSGTDTQYFGPGTRLTVL.

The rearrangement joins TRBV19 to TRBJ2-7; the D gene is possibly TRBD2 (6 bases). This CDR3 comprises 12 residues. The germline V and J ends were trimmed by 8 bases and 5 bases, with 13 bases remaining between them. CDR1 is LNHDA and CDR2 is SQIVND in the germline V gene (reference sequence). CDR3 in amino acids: CASSPWGDEQYF. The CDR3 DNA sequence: TGTGCCAGTTCCCCCTGGGGGGACGAGCAGTACTTC.

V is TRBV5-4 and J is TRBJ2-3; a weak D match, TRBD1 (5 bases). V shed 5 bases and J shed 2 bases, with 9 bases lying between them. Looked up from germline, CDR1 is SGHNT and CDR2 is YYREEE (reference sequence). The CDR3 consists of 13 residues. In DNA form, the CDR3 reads TGTGCCAGCAGAGGACAAAACACAGATACGCAGTATTTT. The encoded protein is CASRGQNTDTQYF.

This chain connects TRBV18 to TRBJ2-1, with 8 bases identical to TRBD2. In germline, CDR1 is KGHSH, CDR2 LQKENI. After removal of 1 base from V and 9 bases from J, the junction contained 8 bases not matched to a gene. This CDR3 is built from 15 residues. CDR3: CASSPRSSGGGEQFF. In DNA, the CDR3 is TGTGCCAGCTCACCACGTTCCAGCGGGGGAGGTGAGCAGTTCTTC.

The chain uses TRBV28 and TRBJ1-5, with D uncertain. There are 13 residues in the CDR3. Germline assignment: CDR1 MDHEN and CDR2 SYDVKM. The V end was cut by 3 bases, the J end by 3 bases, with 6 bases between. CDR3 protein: CASSFGVNQPQHF. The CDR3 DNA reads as TGTGCCAGCAGTTTCGGTGTCAATCAGCCCCAGCATTTT.

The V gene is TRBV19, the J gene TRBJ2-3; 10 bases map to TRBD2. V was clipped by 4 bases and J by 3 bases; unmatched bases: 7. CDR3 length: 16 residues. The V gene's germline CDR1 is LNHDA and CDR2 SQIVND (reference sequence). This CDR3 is CASSREAGGPTDTQYF. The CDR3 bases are TGTGCCAGTAGTAGAGAAGCGGGAGGGCCGACAGATACGCAGTATTTT.